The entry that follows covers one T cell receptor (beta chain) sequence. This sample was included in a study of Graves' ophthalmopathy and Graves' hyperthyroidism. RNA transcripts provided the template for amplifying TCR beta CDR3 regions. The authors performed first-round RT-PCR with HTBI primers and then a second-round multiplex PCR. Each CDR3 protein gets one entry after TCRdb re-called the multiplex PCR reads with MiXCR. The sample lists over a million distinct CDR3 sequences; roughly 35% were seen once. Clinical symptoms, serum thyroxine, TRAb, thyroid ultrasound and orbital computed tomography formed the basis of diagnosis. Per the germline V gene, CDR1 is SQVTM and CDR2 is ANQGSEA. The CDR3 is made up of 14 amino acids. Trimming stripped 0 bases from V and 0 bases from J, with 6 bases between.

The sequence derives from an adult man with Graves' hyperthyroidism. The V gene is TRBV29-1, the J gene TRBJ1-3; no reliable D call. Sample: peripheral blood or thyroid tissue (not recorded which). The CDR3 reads CSVEDLGSGNTIYF. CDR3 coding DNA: TGCAGCGTTGAAGATCTGGGCTCTGGAAACACCATATATTTT.